Below, 19 T cell receptor beta chains from the same sample are listed, as sequenced in a study of cytomegalovirus exposure and HLA in healthy donors. The PCR ran on 60 Vbeta and 13 Jbeta primers. Clones were sequenced by immunoSEQ multiplex PCR, and TCRdb holds only the in-frame ones, with some missing. The repertoire includes 150,000 to 200,000 clones, more than 75% of them detected once, and more than 2% sits in the top ten. The source material was PBMCs. These receptors came from a man between 18 and 35 years old in good health and CMV-seropositive.

The chain joins TRBV5-1 to TRBJ2-5; the match to TRBD1 covers 9 bases. There are 14 residues in the CDR3. With 4 bases clipped from V and 5 bases from J, the junction kept 6 bases outside the gene matches. Per germline, CDR1 SGHRS and CDR2 YFSETQ. The CDR3 region is CASSGGGQGETQYF. The CDR3 DNA reads TGCGCCAGCAGCGGGGGCGGACAGGGGGAGACCCAGTACTTC.

The V call is TRBV7-2, the J call TRBJ2-1; D call uncertain. The CDR3 has 15 residues. The V end was cut by 1 base, the J end by 7 bases, with 14 bases between. Germline V gene sequence: CDR1 SGHTA, CDR2 FQGNSA. The CDR3 nucleotides are TGTGCCAGCAGCTTAGATGGCCAGGTGTGGAATGAGCAGTTCTTC. This sequence encodes CASSLDGQVWNEQFF.

The V call is TRBV9, the J call TRBJ2-2, with 10 bases lining up with TRBD2. The CDR3 runs 17 residues. The junction had 6 bases not matched to a gene; V was cut back by 2 bases and J by 2 bases. Per the germline V gene, CDR1 is SGDLS and CDR2 is YYNGEE. DNA for the CDR3: TGTGCCAGCAGCGTCTCCCTAGCGGGGGACAACACCGGGGAGCTGTTTTTT. Its translation is CASSVSLAGDNTGELFF.

The chain joins TRBV11-2 to TRBJ2-4; tentative D call: TRBD2 (6 bases). Trimming took off 3 bases at V and 0 bases at J, with 9 bases between the two ends. The germline V gene has CDR1 SGHAT and CDR2 FQNNGV. This CDR3 is 15 amino acids long. CDR3 bases: TGTGCCAGCAGCTTCTCGGGACTAGCCAAAAACATTCAGTACTTC. As protein: CASSFSGLAKNIQYF.

This chain links TRBV14 with TRBJ1-2; D is undetermined. V dropped 1 base and J dropped 2 bases, with 14 bases sitting between them. The CDR3 contains 16 residues. Germline lookup yields CDR1 SGHDN and CDR2 FVKESK. CDR3 sequence: CASSQGSAFLNYGYTF. CDR3 sequence (DNA): TGTGCCAGCAGCCAAGGCAGCGCCTTCCTCAACTATGGCTACACCTTC.

The gene calls are TRBV18 and TRBJ2-7, with D perhaps matching TRBD1 (7 bases). The CDR3 contains 14 residues. The V gene's germline CDR1 is KGHSH and CDR2 LQKENI. Deletions cut 8 bases from V and 3 bases from J, with 17 bases between. The CDR3 DNA follows: TGTGCCAGCGCCAGAGACAGGGAGGTCTACGAGCAGTACTTC. Its protein is CASARDREVYEQYF.

V gene TRBV27 combines with J gene TRBJ1-2; no firm D call. Deletions cut 5 bases from V and 4 bases from J, with 11 bases between. Germline V gene lookup returns CDR1 MNHEY and CDR2 SMNVEV (reference sequence). This CDR3 is built from 13 residues. The CDR3 spells CASSKQSGYGYTF. The CDR3 coding sequence is TGTGCCAGCAGTAAACAGTCTGGCTATGGCTACACCTTC.

J is TRBJ2-1 and V is TRBV5-1; 8 bases fit TRBD1. The CDR3 runs to 12 residues. The ends lost 4 bases at V and 8 bases at J; junction bases unmatched: 2. Germline values: CDR1 SGHRS, CDR2 YFSETQ. The CDR3 sequence: CASSQQGDEQFF. For the CDR3, the DNA is TGCGCCAGCAGCCAACAGGGGGATGAGCAGTTCTTC.

This chain joins TRBV2 and TRBJ1-2; D ambiguous. CDR1 and CDR2 (germline): SNHLY, FYNNEI. CDR3 length: 11 residues. Trimming cost V 6 bases and J 8 bases, with 10 bases left between them. The CDR3 loop reads CASRTTHGYTF. The CDR3 DNA reads TGTGCCAGCAGAACAACCCACGGCTACACCTTC. Drawing the rest from reference TRBV2 and TRBJ1-2, the complete variable domain is EPEVTQTPSHQVTQMGQEVILRCVPISNHLYFYWYRQILGQKVEFLVSFYNNEISEKSEIFDDQFSVERPDGSNFTLKIRSTKLEDSAMYFCASRTTHGYTFGSGTRLTVV.

V gene TRBV2 combines with J gene TRBJ2-7; 7 nucleotides line up with TRBD1. The germline gives CDR1 SNHLY, CDR2 FYNNEI. The V segment lost 4 bases and the J segment 2 bases; nucleotides outside the gene matches: 8. This CDR3 is 15 amino acids long. In DNA, the CDR3 is TGTGCCAGCAGTGCAATCGCCGGGACAGCCTACGAGCAGTACTTC. Encoded protein: CASSAIAGTAYEQYF.

J is TRBJ2-7 and V is TRBV2; possibly TRBD2 for D (5 bases). CDR3 size: 13 residues. The germline gives CDR1 SNHLY, CDR2 FYNNEI. V was clipped by 7 bases and J by 3 bases, with 13 bases between them. The CDR3 region is CASKRPAGYEQYF. In DNA, the CDR3 is TGTGCCAGCAAAAGGCCGGCGGGCTACGAGCAGTACTTC.

This clone was seen a few times. V and J are TRBV9 and TRBJ2-2; 12 bases are shared with TRBD2. The V gene end was trimmed by 0 bases and the J gene end by 7 bases; junction bases not matched to a gene: 4. Germline V gene lookup returns CDR1 SGDLS and CDR2 YYNGEE. The CDR3 contains 16 residues. The CDR3 DNA sequence: TGTGCCAGCAGCGTAGCTAGCGGGGGGGCCGACGGGGAGCTGTTTTTT. Translated, it gives CASSVASGGADGELFF.

The chain carries TRBV15 and TRBJ1-4; TRBD1 might be the D (6 bases). This CDR3 spans 15 amino acids. Germline V CDR1 and CDR2: LNHNV, YYDKDF (reference sequence). Trimming shortened V by 1 base and J by 3 bases, and 9 bases separated the two germline ends. CDR3 DNA sequence: TGTGCCACCAGCAGAGGCAGGGGCTCTAATGAAAAACTGTTTTTT. Its protein is CATSRGRGSNEKLFF.

The V gene is TRBV5-6, the J gene TRBJ1-3; D gene unclear. Germline V gene data show CDR1 as SGHDT and CDR2 as YYEEEE. This CDR3 spans 13 amino acids. Trimming pared 6 bases from V and 3 bases from J, leaving 10 bases between. CDR3 nucleotide sequence: TGTGCCAGCAAATCAGGTTATGGAAACACCATATATTTT. Translating gives CASKSGYGNTIYF.

The chain has TRBV5-1 and TRBJ1-1, with D perhaps matching TRBD1 (6 bases). The CDR3 is 13 amino acids. Looked up from germline, CDR1 is SGHRS and CDR2 is YFSETQ. V lost 6 bases to trimming and J lost 8 bases, with 17 bases between them. As DNA, the CDR3 is TGCGCCAGCACCCTAATCACAGGGTCCGAAGCTTTCTTT. Translation gives CASTLITGSEAFF.

The V call is TRBV7-2, the J call TRBJ1-4; 7 nucleotides agree with TRBD1. V was pared by 0 bases and J by 5 bases, with 3 bases of the junction left unmatched. Germline V CDR1 and CDR2: SGHTA, FQGNSA. There are 15 residues in the CDR3. CDR3 coding DNA: TGTGCCAGCAGCTTAGCCAAACAGGGGAATGAAAAACTGTTTTTT. Residues: CASSLAKQGNEKLFF. Using reference TRBV7-2 and TRBJ1-4 for the parts outside the CDR3, the full variable domain is GAGVSQSPSNKVTEKGKDVELRCDPISGHTALYWYRQSLGQGLEFLIYFQGNSAPDKSGLPSDRFSAERTGGSVSTLTIQRTQQEDSAVYLCASSLAKQGNEKLFFGSGTQLSVL.

The rearrangement links TRBV6-6 to TRBJ1-1; 9 positions match TRBD1. Per the germline V gene, CDR1 is MNHNY and CDR2 is SVGAGI (reference sequence). The V and J ends lost 2 bases and 5 bases, in that order; junction bases with no gene match: 3. This CDR3 is built from 14 residues. Written as DNA, the CDR3 is TGTGCCAGCAGTTACAAGGGACAGGGTACTGAAGCTTTCTTT. Translated: CASSYKGQGTEAFF.

This rearrangement joins TRBV9 to TRBJ2-3; 10 nucleotides line up with TRBD2. CDR1 and CDR2 from the germline V gene are SGDLS and YYNGEE. The CDR3 has 16 residues. J lost 3 bases, V lost 0 bases, and 4 bases had no gene match. CDR3 protein: CASSVESGGDTDTQYF. The DNA of the CDR3 is TGTGCCAGCAGCGTAGAGAGCGGGGGGGATACAGATACGCAGTATTTT.

The J gene is TRBJ1-3, the V gene TRBV29-1; 7 positions match TRBD1. CDR3 length: 13 residues. Germline CDR1 is SQVTM and CDR2 is ANQGSEA. The J segment lost 8 bases and the V segment lost 8 bases, leaving 12 bases of the junction unmatched. The CDR3 spells CSITPGGVDTIYF. CDR3 sequence (DNA): TGCAGCATAACTCCAGGGGGTGTAGACACCATATATTTT.